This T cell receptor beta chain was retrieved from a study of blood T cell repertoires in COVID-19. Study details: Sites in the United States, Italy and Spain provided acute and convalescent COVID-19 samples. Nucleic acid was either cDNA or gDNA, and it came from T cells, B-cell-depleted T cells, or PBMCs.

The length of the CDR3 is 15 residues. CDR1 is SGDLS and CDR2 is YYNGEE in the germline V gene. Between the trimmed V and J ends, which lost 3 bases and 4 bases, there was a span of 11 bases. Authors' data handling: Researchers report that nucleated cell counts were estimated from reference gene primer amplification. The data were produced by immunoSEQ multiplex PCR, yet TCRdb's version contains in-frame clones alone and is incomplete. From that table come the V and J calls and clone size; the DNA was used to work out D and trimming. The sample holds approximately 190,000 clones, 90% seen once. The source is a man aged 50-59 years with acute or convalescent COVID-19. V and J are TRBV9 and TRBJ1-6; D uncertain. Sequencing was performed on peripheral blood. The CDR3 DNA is TGTGCCAGCAGCGGCAGTGTCGGGTATAATTCACCCCTCCACTTT. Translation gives CASSGSVGYNSPLHF.